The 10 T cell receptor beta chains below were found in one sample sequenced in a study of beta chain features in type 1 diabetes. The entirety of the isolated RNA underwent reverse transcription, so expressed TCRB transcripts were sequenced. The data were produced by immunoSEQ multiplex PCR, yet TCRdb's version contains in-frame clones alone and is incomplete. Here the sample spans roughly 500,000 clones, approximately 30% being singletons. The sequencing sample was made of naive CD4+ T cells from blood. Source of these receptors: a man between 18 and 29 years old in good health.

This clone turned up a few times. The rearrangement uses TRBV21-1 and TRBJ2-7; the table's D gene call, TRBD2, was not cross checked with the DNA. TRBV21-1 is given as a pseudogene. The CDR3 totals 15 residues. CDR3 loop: CASSKRSQSSYEQYF. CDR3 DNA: TGTGCCAGCAGCAAACGGAGCCAGAGCTCCTACGAGCAGTACTTC.

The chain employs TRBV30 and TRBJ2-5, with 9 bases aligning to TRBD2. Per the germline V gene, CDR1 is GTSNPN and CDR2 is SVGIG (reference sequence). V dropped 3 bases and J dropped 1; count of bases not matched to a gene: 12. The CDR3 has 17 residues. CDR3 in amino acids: CAWSPTRAGGIQETQYF. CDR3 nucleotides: TGTGCCTGGAGCCCAACCCGAGCGGGAGGCATCCAAGAGACCCAGTACTTC. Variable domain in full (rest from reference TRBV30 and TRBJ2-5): SQTIHQWPATLVQPVGSPLSLECTVEGTSNPNLYWYRQAAGRGLQLLFYSVGIGQISSEVPQNLSASRPQDRQFILSSKKLLLSDSGFYLCAWSPTRAGGIQETQYFGPGTRLLVL.

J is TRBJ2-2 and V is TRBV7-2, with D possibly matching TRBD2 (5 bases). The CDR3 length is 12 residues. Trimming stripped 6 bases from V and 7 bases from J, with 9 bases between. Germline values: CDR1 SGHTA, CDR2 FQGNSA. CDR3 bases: TGTGCCAGCAGGAGGAGGCTCGGGGAGCTGTTTTTT. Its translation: CASRRRLGELFF. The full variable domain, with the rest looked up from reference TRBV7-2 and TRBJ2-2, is GAGVSQSPSNKVTEKGKDVELRCDPISGHTALYWYRQSLGQGLEFLIYFQGNSAPDKSGLPSDRFSAERTGGSVSTLTIQRTQQEDSAVYLCASRRRLGELFFGEGSRLTVL.

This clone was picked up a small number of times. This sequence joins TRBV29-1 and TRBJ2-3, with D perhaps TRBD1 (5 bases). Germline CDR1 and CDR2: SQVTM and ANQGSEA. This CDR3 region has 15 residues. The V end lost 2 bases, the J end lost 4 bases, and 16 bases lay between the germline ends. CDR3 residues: CSVESLGVGADTQYF. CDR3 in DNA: TGCAGCGTTGAAAGTCTAGGGGTTGGCGCAGATACGCAGTATTTT.

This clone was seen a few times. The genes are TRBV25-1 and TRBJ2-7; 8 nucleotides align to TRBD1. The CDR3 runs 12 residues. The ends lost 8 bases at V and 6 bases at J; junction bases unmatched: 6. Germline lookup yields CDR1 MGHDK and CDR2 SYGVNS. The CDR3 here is CASGQGPREQYF. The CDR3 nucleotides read TGTGCCAGCGGACAGGGCCCTCGCGAGCAGTACTTC.

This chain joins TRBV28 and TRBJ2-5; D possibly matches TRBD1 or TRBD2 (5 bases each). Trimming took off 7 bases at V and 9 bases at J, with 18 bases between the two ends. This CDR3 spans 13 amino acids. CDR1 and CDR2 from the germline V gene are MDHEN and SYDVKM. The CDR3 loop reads CASNGPGSSSQYF. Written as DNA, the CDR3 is TGTGCCAGCAACGGGCCAGGGAGCAGTTCCCAGTACTTC.

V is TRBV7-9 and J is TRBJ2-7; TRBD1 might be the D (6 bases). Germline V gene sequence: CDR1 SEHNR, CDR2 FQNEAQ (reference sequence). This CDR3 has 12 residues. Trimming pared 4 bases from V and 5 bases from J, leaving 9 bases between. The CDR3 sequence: CASSSTGNEQYF. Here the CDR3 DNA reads TGTGCCAGCAGCTCAACAGGGAACGAGCAGTACTTC.

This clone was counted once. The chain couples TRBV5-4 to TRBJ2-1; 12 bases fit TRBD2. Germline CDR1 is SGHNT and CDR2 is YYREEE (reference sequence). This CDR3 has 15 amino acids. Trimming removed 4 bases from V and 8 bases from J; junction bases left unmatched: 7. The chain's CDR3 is CASSPGLAGRYEQFF. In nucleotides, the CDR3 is TGTGCCAGCAGCCCCGGACTAGCGGGAAGGTATGAGCAGTTCTTC.

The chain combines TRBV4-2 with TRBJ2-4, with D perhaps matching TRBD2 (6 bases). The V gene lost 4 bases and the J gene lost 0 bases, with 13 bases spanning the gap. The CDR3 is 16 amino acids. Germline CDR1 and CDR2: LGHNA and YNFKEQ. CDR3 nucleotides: TGTGCCAGCAGCCTGGGGGGAATACTAGCCAAAAACATTCAGTACTTC. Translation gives CASSLGGILAKNIQYF.

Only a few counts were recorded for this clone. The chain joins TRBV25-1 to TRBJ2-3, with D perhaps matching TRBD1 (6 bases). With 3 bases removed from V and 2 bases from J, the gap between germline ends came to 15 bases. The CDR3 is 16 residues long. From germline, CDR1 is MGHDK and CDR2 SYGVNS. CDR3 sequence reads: CASSDPSRGNTDTQYF. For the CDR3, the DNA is TGTGCCAGCAGTGACCCATCAAGGGGGAACACAGATACGCAGTATTTT.